This T cell receptor (beta chain) was captured by sequencing in a study of CD8+CD57+ T cells in acquired aplastic anemia (dated by TCRdb to 2016 to 2019). Background for the entire study: On average, sorted CD4+ and CD8+ cells yielded 3.2 ug of extracted DNA, with a range of about 0.19 to 30 ug. CD8+CD57+ expansion was defined as frequency above the mean frequency observed in healthy subjects. What the research found in general, with its limitations: Patients and healthy controls showed no significant difference in CD8+ Simpson's diversity (P=0.060). Roughly 30 CD8+ CDR3 sequences were found to be shared between patients and controls, but these sequences appeared to be highly expressed in patients and within the immunodominant clones of the patients.

The patients picked for sequencing were ones in whom flow cytometry had shown an expansion of CD8+CD57+ cells. Every patient had a diagnosis of severe acquired aplastic anemia based on International Study of Aplastic Anemia and Agranulocytosis and Camitta criteria. No patient had received any therapy when blood was sampled. In the study, sorted CD4+ and CD8+ blood T cells from patients with severe aplastic anemia and from healthy subjects underwent deep sequencing of TCR repertoires. In the USA, patient enrollment took place under clinicaltrials.gov protocols 00001620, 01623167, 00001397, 00071045, 00081523 and 00961064. Ficoll-Paque density gradient centrifugation was used to isolate peripheral blood mononuclear cells. Before DNA extraction, CD4+ and CD8+ T cells were sorted by FACS or by magnetic beads. Profiling of TCR beta VDJ combinations and CDR3 sequences used genomic DNA as the template. An Illumina HiSeq 2000 was the platform used for TCR repertoire sequencing. The authors' analysis ran thus. Repertoire assessment relied on Simpson's diversity index, CDR3 size and DJ length profiles, and TRBV/TRBJ rearrangement plots. The most abundant DNA sequence in the deep sequencing data was defined as the immunodominant clone. CDR3 amino acid sequences were screened for sharing across subjects and compared with published repertoires and the VDJdb database. The public reads were reanalyzed by TCRdb: fastp trimming at Q25, MiXCR alignment, in-frame beta chains only. Here each entry gathers all rows of one CDR3 protein and keeps the most common genes and DNA. The authors' filters were not applied to this entry. The sample data list about 160,000 distinct CDR3 sequences, and 71% of these were observed just once. The ten largest make up 35% to 60% of the sample.

The trim is 6 bases for V and 0 bases for J, with a gap of 12 bases between the germline ends. The CDR3 measures 15 amino acids from cysteine to phenylalanine. Only the CDR3 DNA stays, 45 bases, in frame from base 1. According to the germline V gene (reference sequence), CDR1 reads MNHEY and CDR2 reads SMNVEV. Remarks on this clonotype: There is no known antigen for this receptor. No quality values exist for individual bases; no much larger clone is one base distant.

The rearranged chain carries TRBV27 and TRBJ1-3, with the D segment identity uncertain. This receptor was identified in a human donor with aplastic anemia. The sequenced sample consisted of sorted CD4+, CD8+, or CD8+CD57+ T cells (not recorded which) from PBMCs. The CDR3 is CASRGDLGSGNTIYF. In nucleotides, the sequence is TGTGCCAGCAGGGGAGACCTGGGCTCTGGAAACACCATATATTTT.